This TCR beta chain emerged from a study of shared T cell receptors in the human thymus. The repertoire was sequenced with immunoSEQ multiplex PCR; TCRdb's copy has only in-frame clones and lacks some. The sample includes hundreds of thousands of clones, around 78% seen only once; the top ten take 0.013%. These data were likewise used in another study, on human thymus T cells. This second study notes: Donors consisted of healthy Finnish infants (having corrective surgery for congenital heart defects). In corrective heart surgery, resections were taken, and these provided the thymus tissue. As related research reported, thymic repertoires overlapped highly among unrelated individuals.

Source material: thymocytes. This receptor was taken from a boy younger than two with a congenital heart defect.

For the CDR3, the DNA is TGCGCCAGCAGCTTGAGCCCGCCTAGCGGGAGGGCGGGCACCGGGGAGCTGTTTTTT. Its protein is CASSLSPPSGRAGTGELFF. This chain links TRBV5-1 with TRBJ2-2; 12 bases fit TRBD2. V shed 1 base, J shed 4 bases, and the junction held 11 bases outside the gene matches. Germline values: CDR1 SGHRS, CDR2 YFSETQ. This CDR3 comprises 19 residues.